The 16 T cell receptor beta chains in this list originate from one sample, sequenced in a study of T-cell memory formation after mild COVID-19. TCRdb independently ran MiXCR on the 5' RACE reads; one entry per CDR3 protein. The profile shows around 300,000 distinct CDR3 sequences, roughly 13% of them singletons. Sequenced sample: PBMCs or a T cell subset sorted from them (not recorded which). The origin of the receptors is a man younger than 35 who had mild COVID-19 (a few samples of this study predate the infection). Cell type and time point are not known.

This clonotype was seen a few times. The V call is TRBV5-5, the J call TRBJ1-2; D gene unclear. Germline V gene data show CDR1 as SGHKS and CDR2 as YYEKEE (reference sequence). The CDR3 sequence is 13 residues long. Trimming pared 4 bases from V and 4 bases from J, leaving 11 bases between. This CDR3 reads CASSLTFLYGYTF. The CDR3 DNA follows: TGTGCCAGCAGCCTGACATTTCTCTATGGCTACACCTTC.

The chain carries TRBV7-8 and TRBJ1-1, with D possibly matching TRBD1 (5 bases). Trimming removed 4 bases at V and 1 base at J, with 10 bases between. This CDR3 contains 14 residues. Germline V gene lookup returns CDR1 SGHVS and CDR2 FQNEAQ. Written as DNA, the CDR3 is TGTGCCAGCAGCTCCCGACAGAGGAACACTGAAGCTTTCTTT. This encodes CASSSRQRNTEAFF.

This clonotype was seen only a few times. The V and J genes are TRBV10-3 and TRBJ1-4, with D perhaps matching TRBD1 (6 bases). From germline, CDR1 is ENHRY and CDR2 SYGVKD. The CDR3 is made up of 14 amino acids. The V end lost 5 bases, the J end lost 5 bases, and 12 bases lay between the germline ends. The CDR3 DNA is TGTGCCATCAGTAGGACAGCTACAAATGAAAAACTGTTTTTT. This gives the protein CAISRTATNEKLFF.

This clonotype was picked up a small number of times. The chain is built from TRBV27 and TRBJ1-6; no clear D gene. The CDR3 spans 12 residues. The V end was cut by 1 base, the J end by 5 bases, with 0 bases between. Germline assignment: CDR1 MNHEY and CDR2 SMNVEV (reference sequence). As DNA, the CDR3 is TGTGCCAGCAGTTTATATAATTCACCCCTCCACTTT. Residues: CASSLYNSPLHF.

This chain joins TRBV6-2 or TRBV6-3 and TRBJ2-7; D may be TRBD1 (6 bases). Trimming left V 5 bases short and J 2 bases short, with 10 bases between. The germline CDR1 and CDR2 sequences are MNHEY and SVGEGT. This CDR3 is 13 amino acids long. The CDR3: CASSDRTAYEQYF. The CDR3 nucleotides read TGTGCCAGCAGTGACCGGACAGCCTACGAGCAGTACTTC.

The CDR3 region is CASSPGTVKYEQYF. The CDR3 DNA is TGTGCCAGCAGCCCAGGGACGGTGAAATACGAGCAGTACTTC. This chain links TRBV27 with TRBJ2-7; the D call may be TRBD1 or TRBD2 (5 bases each). Trimming removed 6 bases at V and 4 bases at J, with 16 bases between. Germline V gene sequence: CDR1 MNHEY, CDR2 SMNVEV (reference sequence). The CDR3 spans 14 residues.

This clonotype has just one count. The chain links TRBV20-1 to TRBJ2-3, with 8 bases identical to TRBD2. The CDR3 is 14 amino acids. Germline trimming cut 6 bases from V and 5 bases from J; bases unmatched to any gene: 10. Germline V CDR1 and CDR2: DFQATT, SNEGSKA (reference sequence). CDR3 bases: TGCAGTGCCGCGGGACTAGGAGGGGTAGATACGCAGTATTTT. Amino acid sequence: CSAAGLGGVDTQYF.

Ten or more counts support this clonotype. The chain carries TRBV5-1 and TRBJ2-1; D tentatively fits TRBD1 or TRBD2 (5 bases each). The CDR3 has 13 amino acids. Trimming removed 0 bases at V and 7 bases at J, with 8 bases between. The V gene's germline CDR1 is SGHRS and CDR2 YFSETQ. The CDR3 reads CASSLDRRNEQFF. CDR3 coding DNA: TGCGCCAGCAGCTTGGACAGGAGGAATGAGCAGTTCTTC.

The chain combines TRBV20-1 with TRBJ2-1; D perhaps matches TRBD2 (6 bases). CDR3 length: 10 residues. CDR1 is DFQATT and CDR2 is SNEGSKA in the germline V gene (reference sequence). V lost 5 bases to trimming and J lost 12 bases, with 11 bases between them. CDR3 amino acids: CSAPQGGQFF. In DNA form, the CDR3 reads TGCAGTGCTCCCCAGGGAGGGCAGTTCTTC.

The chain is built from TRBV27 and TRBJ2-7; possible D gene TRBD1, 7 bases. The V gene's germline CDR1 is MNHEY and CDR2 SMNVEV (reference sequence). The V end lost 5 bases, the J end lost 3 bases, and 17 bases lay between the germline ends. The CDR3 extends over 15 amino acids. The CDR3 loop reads CASSVQGGFFYEQYF. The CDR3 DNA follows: TGTGCCAGCAGTGTCCAGGGGGGCTTCTTCTACGAGCAGTACTTC.

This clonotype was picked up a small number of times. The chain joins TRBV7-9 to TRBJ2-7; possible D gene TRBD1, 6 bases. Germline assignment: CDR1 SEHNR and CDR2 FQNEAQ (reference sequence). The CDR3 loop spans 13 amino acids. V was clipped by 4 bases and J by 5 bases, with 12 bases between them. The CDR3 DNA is TGTGCCAGCAGCTCCCCAGGGGCGGACGAGCAGTACTTC. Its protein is CASSSPGADEQYF. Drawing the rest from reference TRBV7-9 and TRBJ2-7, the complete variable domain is DTGVSQNPRHKITKRGQNVTFRCDPISEHNRLYWYRQTLGQGPEFLTYFQNEAQLEKSRLLSDRFSAERPKGSFSTLEIQRTEQGDSAMYLCASSSPGADEQYFGPGTRLTVT.

CDR3 nucleotides: TGTGCCAGCAGCCAGGGGGGCACAGGGGCCTCCTACAATGAGCAGTTCTTC. Protein product: CASSQGGTGASYNEQFF. The chain recombines TRBV11-1 with TRBJ2-1; the D gene is possibly TRBD1 (7 bases). Germline V lookup: CDR1 SGHAT, CDR2 FQDESV (reference sequence). CDR3 length equals 17 residues. The V gene lost 5 bases and the J gene lost 0 bases, with 17 bases spanning the gap.

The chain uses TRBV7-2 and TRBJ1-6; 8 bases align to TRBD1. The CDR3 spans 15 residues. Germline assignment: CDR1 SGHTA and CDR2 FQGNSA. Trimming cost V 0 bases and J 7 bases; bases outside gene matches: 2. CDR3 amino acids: CASSLARQGNSPLHF. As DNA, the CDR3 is TGTGCCAGCAGCTTAGCCCGACAGGGGAATTCACCCCTCCACTTT.

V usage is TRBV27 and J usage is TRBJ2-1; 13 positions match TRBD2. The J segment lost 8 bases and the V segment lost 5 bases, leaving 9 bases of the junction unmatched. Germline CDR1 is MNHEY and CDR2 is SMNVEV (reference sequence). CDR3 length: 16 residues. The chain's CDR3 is CASSITSGGVIDEQFF. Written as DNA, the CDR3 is TGTGCCAGCAGTATAACTAGCGGGGGGGTAATTGATGAGCAGTTCTTC.

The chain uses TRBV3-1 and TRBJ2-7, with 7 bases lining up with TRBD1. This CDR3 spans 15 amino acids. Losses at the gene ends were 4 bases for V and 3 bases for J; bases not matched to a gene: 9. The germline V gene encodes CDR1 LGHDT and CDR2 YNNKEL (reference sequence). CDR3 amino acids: CASSRGRDRDYEQYF. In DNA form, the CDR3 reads TGTGCCAGCAGCCGCGGCCGGGACAGAGACTACGAGCAGTACTTC.

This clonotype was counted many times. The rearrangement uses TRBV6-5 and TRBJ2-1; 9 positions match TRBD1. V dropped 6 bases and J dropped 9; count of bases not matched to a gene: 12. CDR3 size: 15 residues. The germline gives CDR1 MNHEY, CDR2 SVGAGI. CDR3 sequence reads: CASSPRGTGHREQFF. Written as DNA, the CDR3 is TGTGCCAGCAGCCCACGCGGGACAGGGCATCGTGAGCAGTTCTTC.